One sample yielded the 24 T cell receptor beta chains listed below, sequenced in a study of CD8+ T cells in alopecia areata. It was cDNA, reverse transcribed from extracted RNA, that served as the sequencing template. Sequenced by immunoSEQ multiplex PCR; TCRdb stores in-frame clones only, minus some. The sample has about 250,000 clones; around 67% are singletons. Material: CD4+ T cells sorted from blood, obtained at week 0. These receptors came from a human donor with alopecia areata.

This sequence joins TRBV5-1 and TRBJ2-3; D tentatively reads TRBD1 or TRBD2 (6 bases each). V was shortened by 4 bases and J by 5 bases, with 14 bases between the two germline ends. This CDR3 spans 14 amino acids. Looked up from germline, CDR1 is SGHRS and CDR2 is YFSETQ. In nucleotides, the CDR3 is TGCGCCAGCAGCCCCGGAAGGGGGGTAGATACGCAGTATTTT. Translated: CASSPGRGVDTQYF.

The chain combines TRBV5-4 with TRBJ1-6, with D hard to call. V lost 0 bases and J lost 7, with 8 bases in between. This CDR3 spans 14 amino acids. Germline V gene lookup returns CDR1 SGHNT and CDR2 YYREEE (reference sequence). CDR3 region: CASSLDSTNSPLHF. In DNA form, the CDR3 reads TGTGCCAGCAGCTTGGACAGTACCAATTCACCCCTCCACTTT.

The chain has TRBV5-4 and TRBJ2-2; D is ambiguous. Trimming shortened V by 0 bases and J by 1 base, and 4 bases separated the two germline ends. The CDR3 covers 14 residues. CDR1 is SGHNT and CDR2 is YYREEE in the germline V gene (reference sequence). The CDR3 spells CASSLDRNTGELFF. The CDR3 nucleotides read TGTGCCAGCAGCTTGGATCGGAACACCGGGGAGCTGTTTTTT.

V usage is TRBV4-2 and J usage is TRBJ2-3; D gene unclear. This CDR3 contains 13 residues. Germline loops: CDR1 LGHNA, CDR2 YNFKEQ. V lost 2 bases, J lost 4 bases, and 7 bases lay in between. The CDR3 DNA follows: TGTGCCAGCAGCCAACTAGAAGCAGATACGCAGTATTTT. This gives the protein CASSQLEADTQYF.

A single count supports this clone. V usage is TRBV6-5 and J usage is TRBJ1-2, with D unresolved. The V end lost 0 bases, the J end lost 7 bases, and 15 bases lay between the germline ends. Germline values: CDR1 MNHEY, CDR2 SVGAGI. The CDR3 has 15 amino acids. The CDR3 DNA sequence: TGTGCCAGCAGTTACTCGAGAGGGAAGATCGGTGGCTACACCTTC. Translated, it gives CASSYSRGKIGGYTF.

This clone was seen a few times. V gene TRBV29-1 combines with J gene TRBJ1-3; no clear D gene. The germline gives CDR1 SQVTM, CDR2 ANQGSEA. The CDR3 is 15 amino acids. Trimming shortened V by 4 bases and J by 0 bases, and 13 bases separated the two germline ends. The CDR3 DNA reads as TGCAGCGTTGTCTCTAATGTAGTCTCTGGAAACACCATATATTTT. It codes for CSVVSNVVSGNTIYF. The full variable domain, with the rest looked up from reference TRBV29-1 and TRBJ1-3, is SAVISQKPSRDICQRGTSLTIQCQVDSQVTMMFWYRQQPGQSLTLIATANQGSEATYESGFVIDKFPISRPNLTFSTLTVSNMSPEDSSIYLCSVVSNVVSGNTIYFGEGSWLTVV.

V gene TRBV5-6 combines with J gene TRBJ2-3, with 15 bases lining up with TRBD2. The germline V gene encodes CDR1 SGHDT and CDR2 YYEEEE. V dropped 5 bases and J dropped 0; count of bases not matched to a gene: 7. The CDR3 runs to 18 residues. CDR3 residues: CASREGLAGGPSTDTQYF. DNA for the CDR3: TGTGCCAGCAGAGAGGGACTAGCGGGGGGCCCCAGCACAGATACGCAGTATTTT.

This chain connects TRBV10-2 to TRBJ1-2; D unclear. The CDR3 runs to 13 residues. V was trimmed by 2 bases and J by 2 bases, leaving 6 bases between them. CDR1 WSHSY and CDR2 SAAADI come from the germline V gene. In DNA form, the CDR3 reads TGCGCCAGCAGTGAGCTAGGCAACTATGGCTACACCTTC. Protein product: CASSELGNYGYTF.

This chain joins TRBV6-5 and TRBJ1-2, with D unclear. The CDR3 is made up of 15 amino acids. Trimming left V 1 base short and J 0 bases short, with 9 bases between. From germline, CDR1 is MNHEY and CDR2 SVGAGI. The CDR3 here is CASSYFPGSNYGYTF. For the CDR3, the DNA is TGTGCCAGCAGTTACTTCCCAGGCTCTAACTATGGCTACACCTTC.

The rearrangement joins TRBV13 to TRBJ1-2; D may be TRBD1 (5 bases). With 4 bases removed from V and 4 bases from J, the gap between germline ends came to 13 bases. Germline V gives CDR1 PRHDT, CDR2 FYEKMQ (reference sequence). CDR3 size: 14 residues. This chain's CDR3 is CASSYGGGIYGYTF. CDR3 in DNA: TGTGCCAGCAGCTACGGTGGGGGGATCTATGGCTACACCTTC.

The table lists this clone with a few counts. The V call is TRBV29-1, the J call TRBJ2-3, with 7 bases fitting TRBD2. The germline CDR1 and CDR2 sequences are SQVTM and ANQGSEA. V shed 7 bases, J shed 2 bases, and the junction held 6 bases outside the gene matches. There are 13 residues in the CDR3. Written as DNA, the CDR3 is TGCAGCGGCCGGACTAGGCTCACAGATACGCAGTATTTT. Protein sequence: CSGRTRLTDTQYF.

The chain carries TRBV2 and TRBJ1-2; D is possibly TRBD1 (5 bases). CDR3 length equals 15 residues. Between the trimmed V and J ends, which lost 5 bases and 4 bases, there was a span of 17 bases. Germline V gene data show CDR1 as SNHLY and CDR2 as FYNNEI. The CDR3 is CASSQREAGPYGYTF. The DNA for the CDR3 is TGTGCCAGCAGTCAGCGAGAGGCAGGGCCCTATGGCTACACCTTC.

This clone occurred a few times. V and J are TRBV7-8 and TRBJ2-5; 10 bases are a match to TRBD1. CDR1 is SGHVS and CDR2 is FQNEAQ in the germline V gene. The CDR3 totals 15 residues. V gave up 3 bases and J gave up 5 bases; unmatched junction bases: 6. This CDR3 reads CASSFTGTGDETQYF. CDR3 sequence (DNA): TGTGCCAGCAGCTTTACCGGGACAGGGGACGAGACCCAGTACTTC.

Written as DNA, the CDR3 is TGTGCCAGCAGCTTAGAGGCGGGCACCGGGGAGCTGTTTTTT. Protein sequence: CASSLEAGTGELFF. The chain combines TRBV7-9 with TRBJ2-2, with D possibly being TRBD2 (5 bases). V was trimmed by 1 base and J by 4 bases, leaving 7 bases between them. This CDR3 comprises 14 residues. Germline CDR1 and CDR2: SEHNR and FQNEAQ (reference sequence). Variable domain in full (rest from reference TRBV7-9 and TRBJ2-2): DTGVSQNPRHKITKRGQNVTFRCDPISEHNRLYWYRQTLGQGPEFLTYFQNEAQLEKSRLLSDRFSAERPKGSFSTLEIQRTEQGDSAMYLCASSLEAGTGELFFGEGSRLTVL.

This chain uses TRBV29-1 with TRBJ2-1; 7 bases agree with TRBD2. The CDR3 has 14 residues. J lost 5 bases, V lost 7 bases, and 11 bases had no gene match. CDR1 and CDR2 (germline): SQVTM, ANQGSEA. The CDR3 DNA is TGCAGCGGTGAGACGGTGCTAGCGGACAATGAGCAGTTCTTC. This gives the protein CSGETVLADNEQFF.

About this clone: Different DNA sequences within this sample yield the same CDR3. The rearrangement uses TRBV7-6 and TRBJ2-7; tentatively, D is TRBD1 (6 bases). Trimming left V 4 bases short and J 4 bases short, with 8 bases between. The germline CDR1 and CDR2 sequences are SGHVS and FNYEAQ. This CDR3 spans 12 amino acids. CDR3 sequence (DNA): TGTGCCAGCAGCTCCGACAGGTACGAGCAGTACTTC. It encodes CASSSDRYEQYF.

The chain is built from TRBV6-5 and TRBJ1-5; weak D call: TRBD1 (6 bases). Germline CDR1 and CDR2: MNHEY and SVGAGI. V lost 6 bases, J lost 2 bases, and 11 bases lay in between. The CDR3 runs to 14 residues. Here the CDR3 reads CASSVGGGNQPQHF. Here the CDR3 DNA reads TGTGCCAGCAGCGTAGGGGGAGGCAATCAGCCCCAGCATTTT.

The CDR3 DNA sequence: TGTGCCACCAGCAGAGCTCAGGCCACTGAAGCTTTCTTT. Encoded protein: CATSRAQATEAFF. The gene calls are TRBV15 and TRBJ1-1; D uncertain. Germline assignment: CDR1 LNHNV and CDR2 YYDKDF (reference sequence). Deletions cut 1 base from V and 4 bases from J, with 7 bases between. CDR3 length: 13 amino acids.

The CDR3 region is CAGQGRRNPHEQYF. Here the CDR3 DNA reads TGTGCCGGACAGGGACGGAGGAATCCTCACGAGCAGTACTTC. The chain couples TRBV2 to TRBJ2-7, with 8 bases fitting TRBD1. The length of the CDR3 is 14 residues. The ends lost 11 bases at V and 5 bases at J; junction bases unmatched: 14. CDR1 is SNHLY and CDR2 is FYNNEI in the germline V gene.

The gene calls are TRBV5-1 and TRBJ2-1; the D gene is possibly TRBD1 (5 bases). From germline, CDR1 is SGHRS and CDR2 YFSETQ. This CDR3 has 16 amino acids. With 6 bases removed from V and 0 bases from J, the gap between germline ends came to 16 bases. CDR3 nucleotide sequence: TGCGCCAGCACCCGCGAGCAGGGAAGCTCCTACAATGAGCAGTTCTTC. Translating it yields CASTREQGSSYNEQFF. The full variable domain, with the rest looked up from reference TRBV5-1 and TRBJ2-1, is KAGVTQTPRYLIKTRGQQVTLSCSPISGHRSVSWYQQTPGQGLQFLFEYFSETQRNKGNFPGRFSGRQFSNSRSEMNVSTLELGDSALYLCASTREQGSSYNEQFFGPGTRLTVL.

This chain connects TRBV5-1 to TRBJ2-3, with 8 positions matching TRBD1. The germline V gene encodes CDR1 SGHRS and CDR2 YFSETQ. CDR3 length equals 14 residues. J was trimmed by 4 bases and V by 5 bases; bases with no gene match: 6. The CDR3 spells CASRPQGAADTQYF. CDR3 sequence (DNA): TGCGCCAGCAGACCCCAGGGGGCCGCAGATACGCAGTATTTT.

V usage is TRBV30 and J usage is TRBJ1-1, with 10 bases that match TRBD1. CDR1 and CDR2 from the germline V gene are GTSNPN and SVGIG (reference sequence). The CDR3 extends over 13 amino acids. V dropped 3 bases and J dropped 6; count of bases not matched to a gene: 4. DNA for the CDR3: TGTGCCTGGAGCGGACAGGGGGGTTCTGAAGCTTTCTTT. This codes for CAWSGQGGSEAFF.

The chain links TRBV30 to TRBJ2-1, with 7 bases fitting TRBD1. V dropped 4 bases and J dropped 8; count of bases not matched to a gene: 5. From germline, CDR1 is GTSNPN and CDR2 SVGIG (reference sequence). The CDR3 is 12 amino acids. CDR3 bases: TGTGCCTGGACCTTACAGGGGTATGAGCAGTTCTTC. It is translated as CAWTLQGYEQFF.

This chain uses TRBV7-6 with TRBJ2-2; 12 bases agree with TRBD2. CDR1 is SGHVS, CDR2 FNYEAQ, per germline. The CDR3 contains 20 residues. The junction had 9 bases not matched to a gene; V was cut back by 1 base and J by 0 bases. The CDR3 sequence: CASSLVATSGGFANTGELFF. The CDR3, as DNA: TGTGCCAGCAGCTTAGTGGCCACTAGCGGGGGGTTCGCGAACACCGGGGAGCTGTTTTTT.